The 27 T cell receptor beta chains in this list originate from one sample, sequenced in a study of blood T cells in healthy people across ages. Alongside a J-beta primer mix, a sample-barcoded 5' primer served in a second PCR lasting roughly 7 to 12 cycles. TCRdb used MiXCR to reprocess the 5' RACE reads, holding one entry per CDR3 protein. In the table there are hundreds of thousands of distinct CDR3 sequences, about 53% of which are singletons. The sequenced sample was blood. The receptors derive from a man at least 80 years old in good health.

The chain combines TRBV5-6 with TRBJ2-2, with 10 bases aligning to TRBD2. Germline V gives CDR1 SGHDT, CDR2 YYEEEE. The CDR3 runs 16 residues. Trimming took 0 bases from V and 3 from J; bases not matched to a gene: 2. CDR3 coding DNA: TGTGCCAGCAGCTTGGGAGCGGGAGGGTACACCGGGGAGCTGTTTTTT. It is translated as CASSLGAGGYTGELFF. Filled out from reference TRBV5-6 and TRBJ2-2, the complete variable domain reads DAGVTQSPTHLIKTRGQQVTLRCSPKSGHDTVSWYQQALGQGPQFIFQYYEEEERQRGNFPDRFSGHQFPNYSSELNVNALLLGDSALYLCASSLGAGGYTGELFFGEGSRLTVL.

The gene calls are TRBV29-1 and TRBJ1-2; D is unclear. CDR1 is SQVTM, CDR2 ANQGSEA, per germline. Trimming stripped 1 base from V and 8 bases from J, with 14 bases between. The CDR3 contains 13 residues. CDR3 sequence: CSVEVSGVPGYTF. The CDR3, as DNA: TGCAGCGTTGAAGTGAGTGGGGTCCCCGGCTACACCTTC.

The J gene is TRBJ2-1, the V gene TRBV9, with D perhaps TRBD1 or TRBD2 (5 bases each). The CDR3 runs to 15 residues. The germline V gene has CDR1 SGDLS and CDR2 YYNGEE. Trimming stripped 0 bases from V and 4 bases from J, with 11 bases between. The CDR3 DNA follows: TGTGCCAGCAGCGTAGGGGGGATTCGATACAATGAGCAGTTCTTC. Translated: CASSVGGIRYNEQFF.

CDR3 loop: CATSDPGQDTDTQYF. In DNA form, the CDR3 reads TGTGCCACCAGTGACCCGGGACAGGACACAGATACGCAGTATTTT. The chain couples TRBV24-1 to TRBJ2-3; TRBD1 aligns across 8 bases. This CDR3 contains 15 residues. Per the germline V gene, CDR1 is KGHDR and CDR2 is SFDVKD. V lost 4 bases and J lost 2; bases outside the gene matches: 4.

The V call is TRBV7-2, the J call TRBJ1-4, with TRBD1 matching 7 bases. Trimming cost V 6 bases and J 4 bases; bases outside gene matches: 5. Germline V CDR1 and CDR2: SGHTA, FQGNSA. This CDR3 spans 14 amino acids. The CDR3 here is CASRDRGLNEKLFF. For the CDR3, the DNA is TGTGCCAGCAGGGATAGGGGGCTTAATGAAAAACTGTTTTTT. Full variable domain (missing parts from reference TRBV7-2 and TRBJ1-4): GAGVSQSPSNKVTEKGKDVELRCDPISGHTALYWYRQSLGQGLEFLIYFQGNSAPDKSGLPSDRFSAERTGGSVSTLTIQRTQQEDSAVYLCASRDRGLNEKLFFGSGTQLSVL.

V is TRBV20-1 and J is TRBJ2-7; D is unclear. With the DNA end fitting TRBJ2-5 better, the J assignment may be wrong. CDR1 is DFQATT and CDR2 is SNEGSKA in the germline V gene (reference sequence). The CDR3 totals 13 residues. The CDR3 sequence: CSASETLQETQYF. DNA of the CDR3: TGCAGTGCTAGTGAGACACTACAAGAGACCCAGTACTTC.

This clonotype was detected once. The CDR3 DNA is TGTGCCAGCAGCTTAGTAGGGGGGGCTAGCGGGAGGGATGGAGATACGCAGTATTTT. Translation gives CASSLVGGASGRDGDTQYF. The chain is built from TRBV7-2 and TRBJ2-3; 12 nucleotides agree with TRBD2. CDR3 length: 19 residues. Germline CDR1 is SGHTA and CDR2 is FQGNSA. V gave up 1 base and J gave up 5 bases; unmatched junction bases: 13.

This chain uses TRBV10-3 with TRBJ2-1, with D unclear. Germline assignment: CDR1 ENHRY and CDR2 SYGVKD. V was shortened by 3 bases and J by 9 bases, with 15 bases between the two germline ends. The CDR3 has 14 residues. Here the CDR3 reads CAISDRMLASEQFF. CDR3 in DNA: TGTGCCATCAGTGACCGGATGTTGGCATCTGAGCAGTTCTTC.

The chain uses TRBV6-5 and TRBJ2-1, with 9 bases identical to TRBD1. The CDR3 totals 16 residues. The V gene's germline CDR1 is MNHEY and CDR2 SVGAGI. V was pared by 5 bases and J by 7 bases, with 12 bases of the junction left unmatched. CDR3 sequence: CASSQRPGTGQNEQFF. CDR3 nucleotide sequence: TGTGCCAGCAGTCAAAGGCCCGGGACAGGGCAAAATGAGCAGTTCTTC.

The V gene is TRBV28, the J gene TRBJ2-5; 7 bases map to TRBD1. CDR1 and CDR2 (germline): MDHEN, SYDVKM. The CDR3 has 9 amino acids. The V segment lost 10 bases and the J segment 9 bases; nucleotides outside the gene matches: 2. The CDR3 region has the DNA TGTGCCACCGGACAGGCCCAGTACTTC. Translating it yields CATGQAQYF.

This chain joins TRBV5-1 and TRBJ2-1, with 10 bases identical to TRBD2. The CDR3 loop spans 14 amino acids. V shed 3 bases and J 10 bases; nucleotides not matched to a gene: 7. From germline, CDR1 is SGHRS and CDR2 YFSETQ. CDR3 nucleotides: TGCGCCAGCAGCTCCGGGACTAGCGAGAGGGAGCAGTTCTTC. Translated, it gives CASSSGTSEREQFF.

The chain uses TRBV4-1 and TRBJ2-3, with TRBD2 matching 10 bases. The CDR3 runs 16 residues. Germline V gene lookup returns CDR1 MGHRA and CDR2 YSYEKL. With V trimmed by 1 base and J by 5 bases, 6 bases remained unmatched. The CDR3 DNA follows: TGCGCCAGCAGCCAAGGGAGCGGGGGGGCGCAAGATACGCAGTATTTT. Its translation is CASSQGSGGAQDTQYF.

This clonotype was detected once. The chain couples TRBV9 to TRBJ2-1; D gene unclear. Germline CDR1 SGDLS, CDR2 YYNGEE. V lost 4 bases and J 10 bases, leaving 15 bases between the germline ends. CDR3 length: 13 amino acids. The CDR3 here is CASSIGPSTEQFF. For the CDR3, the DNA is TGTGCCAGCAGCATTGGACCAAGCACGGAGCAGTTCTTC.

The CDR3 loop reads CASSYSRQGGINGYTF. The DNA of the CDR3 is TGTGCCAGCAGTTACTCGAGGCAGGGCGGTATAAATGGCTACACCTTC. The V call is TRBV6-6, the J call TRBJ1-2; possibly TRBD1 for D (5 bases). Germline V gene data show CDR1 as MNHNY and CDR2 as SVGAGI (reference sequence). The length of the CDR3 is 16 residues. V shed 0 bases and J shed 6 bases, with 17 bases lying between them.

This chain uses TRBV2 with TRBJ2-1; TRBD1 matches at 7 bases. CDR3 length: 13 residues. From germline, CDR1 is SNHLY and CDR2 FYNNEI. V lost 6 bases, J lost 7 bases, and 6 bases stayed unmatched. The CDR3 loop is CASSNDRANEQFF. For the CDR3, the DNA is TGTGCCAGCAGCAATGACAGGGCAAATGAGCAGTTCTTC.

The chain couples TRBV29-1 to TRBJ1-1; 8 bases map to TRBD1. Germline loops: CDR1 SQVTM, CDR2 ANQGSEA. V was pared by 7 bases and J by 1 base, with 5 bases of the junction left unmatched. There are 13 residues in the CDR3. This chain's CDR3 is CSGQTGANTEAFF. The CDR3 coding sequence is TGCAGCGGACAGACAGGGGCGAACACTGAAGCTTTCTTT.

The V and J genes are TRBV20-1 and TRBJ2-1; D not resolved. Germline values: CDR1 DFQATT, CDR2 SNEGSKA (reference sequence). The CDR3 runs 15 residues. V lost 5 bases, J lost 1 base, and 15 bases lay in between. The CDR3 DNA sequence: TGCAGTGCTCCCCGTGTCTCGCGGTCCTACAATGAGCAGTTCTTC. This translates into CSAPRVSRSYNEQFF.

As regards this clonotype: A much bigger clone sits one base away, suggesting this may be a read error. V usage is TRBV12-3 or TRBV12-4 and J usage is TRBJ2-7; 8 nucleotides match TRBD2. The better agreement between TRBJ2-5 and the DNA end casts doubt on the J call. This CDR3 is 14 amino acids long. The CDR3: CASSVATSGGTQYF. The CDR3 nucleotides are TGTGCCAGCAGTGTAGCAACTAGCGGTGGGACCCAGTACTTC.

The chain is built from TRBV7-2 and TRBJ2-4; weak D call: TRBD1 (5 bases). The closer fit of TRBJ2-7 to the DNA end suggests the J call may be wrong. Per germline, CDR1 SGHTA and CDR2 FQGNSA. This CDR3 contains 15 residues. In nucleotides, the CDR3 is TGTGCCAGCAGCTCCAGGGTCCGGCGCATCAACGAGCAGTACTTC. Translation gives CASSSRVRRINEQYF.

This clonotype showed up just a few times. The chain recombines TRBV3-1 with TRBJ2-1, with 14 bases lining up with TRBD2. This CDR3 contains 16 residues. V lost 1 base and J lost 6; bases outside the gene matches: 2. Germline CDR1 and CDR2: LGHDT and YNNKEL (reference sequence). The CDR3 reads CASSQAGTSGSNEQFF. DNA of the CDR3: TGTGCCAGCAGCCAAGCCGGGACTAGCGGGAGCAATGAGCAGTTCTTC.

V usage is TRBV7-2 and J usage is TRBJ2-4; D gene uncertain. The last part of the DNA fits TRBJ2-7 better; the J call may be wrong. The CDR3 runs to 13 residues. Germline CDR1 SGHTA, CDR2 FQGNSA. CDR3 DNA: TGTGCCAGCAGCGTAGGCTCCCCATACGAGCAGTACTTC. Translating gives CASSVGSPYEQYF.

V is TRBV9 and J is TRBJ2-7; 9 nucleotides line up with TRBD1. The CDR3 runs to 14 residues. J lost 2 bases, V lost 3 bases, and 3 bases had no gene match. From germline, CDR1 is SGDLS and CDR2 YYNGEE. The CDR3 coding sequence is TGTGCCAGCAGCGGACAGGGGGGGGCCTACGAGCAGTACTTC. Translation: CASSGQGGAYEQYF.

The count of this clonotype is one. Here the CDR3 reads CASSLLAQPQHF. The CDR3 DNA follows: TGTGCCAGCAGTTTATTGGCTCAGCCCCAGCATTTT. The gene calls are TRBV28 and TRBJ1-5; D uncertain. Between the trimmed V and J ends, which lost 1 base and 6 bases, there was a span of 4 bases. The CDR3 totals 12 residues. Germline V gives CDR1 MDHEN, CDR2 SYDVKM. The variable domain in full, with the rest retrieved from reference TRBV28 and TRBJ1-5, is DVKVTQSSRYLVKRTGEKVFLECVQDMDHENMFWYRQDPGLGLRLIYFSYDVKMKEKGDIPEGYSVSREKKERFSLILESASTNQTSMYLCASSLLAQPQHFGDGTRLSIL.

V and J are TRBV25-1 and TRBJ1-4, with 10 nucleotides matching TRBD1. The J segment lost 2 bases and the V segment lost 5 bases, leaving 14 bases of the junction unmatched. Germline V lookup: CDR1 MGHDK, CDR2 SYGVNS. The CDR3 contains 19 residues. CDR3 sequence: CASSPVTGGGETTNEKLFF. In DNA form, the CDR3 reads TGTGCCAGCAGTCCTGTGACAGGGGGCGGTGAGACGACTAATGAAAAACTGTTTTTT.

This chain connects TRBV3-1 to TRBJ2-1; D call uncertain. This CDR3 has 15 amino acids. V shed 0 bases and J shed 3 bases, with 9 bases lying between them. Germline V gene sequence: CDR1 LGHDT, CDR2 YNNKEL (reference sequence). This chain's CDR3 is CASSQDPVSYNEQFF. The CDR3 coding sequence is TGTGCCAGCAGCCAAGATCCGGTCAGCTACAATGAGCAGTTCTTC.

The chain carries TRBV3-1 and TRBJ2-6, with 9 bases that match TRBD1. Trimming removed 4 bases from V and 4 bases from J; junction bases left unmatched: 11. Germline V gene lookup returns CDR1 LGHDT and CDR2 YNNKEL (reference sequence). This CDR3 has 18 residues. As DNA, the CDR3 is TGTGCCAGCAGCCCGAGACTACAGGGGGCGCAAGGGGCCAACGTCCTGACTTTC. Translated: CASSPRLQGAQGANVLTF.

The J gene is TRBJ1-5, the V gene TRBV7-9; D call uncertain. Trimming cost V 5 bases and J 5 bases, with 13 bases left between them. Germline loops: CDR1 SEHNR, CDR2 FQNEAQ (reference sequence). The CDR3 length is 14 residues. The chain's CDR3 is CASSLTRGDQPQHF. CDR3 bases: TGTGCCAGCAGCCTTACTCGGGGAGATCAGCCCCAGCATTTT.